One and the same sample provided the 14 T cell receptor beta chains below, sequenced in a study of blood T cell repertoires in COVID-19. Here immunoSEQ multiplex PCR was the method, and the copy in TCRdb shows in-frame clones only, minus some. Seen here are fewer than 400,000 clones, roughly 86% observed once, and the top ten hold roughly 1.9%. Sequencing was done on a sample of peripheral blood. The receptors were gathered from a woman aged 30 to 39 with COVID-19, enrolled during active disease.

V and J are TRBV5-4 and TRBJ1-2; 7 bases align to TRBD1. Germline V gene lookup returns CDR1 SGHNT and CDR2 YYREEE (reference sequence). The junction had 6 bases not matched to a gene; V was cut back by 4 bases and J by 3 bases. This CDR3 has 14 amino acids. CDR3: CASSQSQGDYGYTF. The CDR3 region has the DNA TGTGCCAGCAGCCAATCGCAGGGGGACTATGGCTACACCTTC.

The CDR3 nucleotides read TGTGCCAGCAGTTTACCCGCCAACAGGGCGTCGCCCCTCCACTTT. This sequence encodes CASSLPANRASPLHF. The chain joins TRBV28 to TRBJ1-6; possibly TRBD1 for D (6 bases). The germline CDR1 and CDR2 sequences are MDHEN and SYDVKM. Trimming pared 2 bases from V and 13 bases from J, leaving 18 bases between. The CDR3 covers 15 residues.

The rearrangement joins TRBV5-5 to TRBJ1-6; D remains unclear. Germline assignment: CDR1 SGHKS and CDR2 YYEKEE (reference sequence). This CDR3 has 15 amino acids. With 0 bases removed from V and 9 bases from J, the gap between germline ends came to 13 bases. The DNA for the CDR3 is TGTGCCAGCAGCTTGGAGCCTGTCCCTGGTTCACCCCTCCACTTT. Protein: CASSLEPVPGSPLHF.

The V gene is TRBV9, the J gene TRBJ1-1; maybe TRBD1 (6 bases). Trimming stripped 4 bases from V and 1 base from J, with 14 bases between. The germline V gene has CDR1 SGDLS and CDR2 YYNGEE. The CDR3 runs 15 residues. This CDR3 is CASSLISGANTEAFF. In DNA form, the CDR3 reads TGTGCCAGCAGCCTGATATCAGGGGCGAACACTGAAGCTTTCTTT.

This CDR3 is CSAPSKNIQYF. DNA for the CDR3: TGCAGTGCCCCCAGCAAAAACATTCAGTACTTC. This sequence joins TRBV20-1 and TRBJ2-4; no clear D. CDR3 length: 11 amino acids. CDR1 is DFQATT, CDR2 SNEGSKA, per germline (reference sequence). The V end was cut by 6 bases, the J end by 3 bases, with 6 bases between.

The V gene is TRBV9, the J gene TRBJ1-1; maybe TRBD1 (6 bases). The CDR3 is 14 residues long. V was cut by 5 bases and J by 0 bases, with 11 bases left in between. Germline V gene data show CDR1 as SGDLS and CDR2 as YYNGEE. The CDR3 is CASSPGAMNTEAFF. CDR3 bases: TGTGCCAGCAGTCCAGGGGCCATGAACACTGAAGCTTTCTTT.

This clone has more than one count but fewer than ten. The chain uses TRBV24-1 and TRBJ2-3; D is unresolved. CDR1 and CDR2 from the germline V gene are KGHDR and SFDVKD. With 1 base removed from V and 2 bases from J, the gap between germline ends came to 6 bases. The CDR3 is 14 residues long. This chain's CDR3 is CATSDFEFTDTQYF. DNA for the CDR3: TGTGCCACCAGTGATTTCGAGTTCACAGATACGCAGTATTTT.

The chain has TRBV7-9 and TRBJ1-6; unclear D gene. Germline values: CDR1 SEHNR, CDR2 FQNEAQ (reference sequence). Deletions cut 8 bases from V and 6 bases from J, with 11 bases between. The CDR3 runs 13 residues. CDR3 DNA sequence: TGTGCCAGCGGGCAGGCTATTAATTCACCCCTCCACTTT. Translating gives CASGQAINSPLHF.

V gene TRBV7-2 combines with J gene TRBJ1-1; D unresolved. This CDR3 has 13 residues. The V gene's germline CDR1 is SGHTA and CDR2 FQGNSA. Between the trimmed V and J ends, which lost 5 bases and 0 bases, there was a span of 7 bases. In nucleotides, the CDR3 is TGTGCCAGCAGCCCCTATCTGAACACTGAAGCTTTCTTT. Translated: CASSPYLNTEAFF.

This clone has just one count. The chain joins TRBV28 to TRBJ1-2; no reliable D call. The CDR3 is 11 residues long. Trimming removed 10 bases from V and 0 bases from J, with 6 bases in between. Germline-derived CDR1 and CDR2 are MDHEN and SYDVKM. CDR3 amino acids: CATRANYGYTF. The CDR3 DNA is TGTGCCACGAGAGCTAACTATGGCTACACCTTC.

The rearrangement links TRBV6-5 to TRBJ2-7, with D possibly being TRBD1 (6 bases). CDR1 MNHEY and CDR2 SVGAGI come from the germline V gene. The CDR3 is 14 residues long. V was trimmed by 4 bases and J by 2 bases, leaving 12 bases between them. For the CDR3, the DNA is TGTGCCAGCAGTTCCCCGGGACACCCCTACGAGCAGTACTTC. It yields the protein CASSSPGHPYEQYF.

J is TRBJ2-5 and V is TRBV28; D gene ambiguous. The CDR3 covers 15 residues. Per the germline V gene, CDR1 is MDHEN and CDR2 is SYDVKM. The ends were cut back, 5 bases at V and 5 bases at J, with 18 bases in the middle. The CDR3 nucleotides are TGTGCCAGCAGTACGGATTACCCCGCGGCCGAGACCCAGTACTTC. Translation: CASSTDYPAAETQYF.

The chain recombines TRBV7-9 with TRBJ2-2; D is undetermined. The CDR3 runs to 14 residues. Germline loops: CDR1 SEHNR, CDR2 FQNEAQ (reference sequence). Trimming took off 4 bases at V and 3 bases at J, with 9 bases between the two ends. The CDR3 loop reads CASSSGLYTGELFF. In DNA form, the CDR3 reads TGTGCCAGCAGCTCGGGTCTATACACCGGGGAGCTGTTTTTT.

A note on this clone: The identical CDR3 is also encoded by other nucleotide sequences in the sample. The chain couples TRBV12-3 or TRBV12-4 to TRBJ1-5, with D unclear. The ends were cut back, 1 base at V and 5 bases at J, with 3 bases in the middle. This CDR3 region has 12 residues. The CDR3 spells CASSLGDQPQHF. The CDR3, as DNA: TGTGCCAGCAGTTTAGGAGATCAGCCCCAGCATTTT.